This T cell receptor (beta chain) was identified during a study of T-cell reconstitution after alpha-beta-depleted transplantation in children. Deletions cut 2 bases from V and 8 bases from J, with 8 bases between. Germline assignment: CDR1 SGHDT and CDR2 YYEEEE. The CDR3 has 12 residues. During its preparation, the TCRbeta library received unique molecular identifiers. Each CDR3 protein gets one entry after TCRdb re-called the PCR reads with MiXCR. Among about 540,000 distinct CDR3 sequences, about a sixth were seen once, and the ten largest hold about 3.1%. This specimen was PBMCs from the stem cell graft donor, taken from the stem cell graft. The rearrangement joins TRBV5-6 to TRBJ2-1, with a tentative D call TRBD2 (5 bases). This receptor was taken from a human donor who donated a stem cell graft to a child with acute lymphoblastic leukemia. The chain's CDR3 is CASSFEGYEQFF. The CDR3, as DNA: TGTGCCAGCAGCTTCGAGGGCTATGAGCAGTTCTTC.